This T cell receptor beta chain derives from a study of cytomegalovirus exposure and HLA in healthy donors. Study findings and constraints: It was reported that the classifier diagnosed cytomegalovirus status with high specificity and sensitivity in both the original and validation cohorts.

Amplification used 60 Vbeta primers and 13 Jbeta primers. TCRdb's table, derived via immunoSEQ multiplex PCR, lists solely in-frame clones and lacks some. Counted here are tens of thousands of clones, 70% to 85% occurring once; the ten biggest clones make up about 10%. The table lists this clone with a count of one. Its antigen is unidentified. This clonotype was obtained from a woman under 30 in good health and CMV-seropositive. The source material was PBMCs.

The CDR3 bases are TGTGCCAGCACCCGGGGTTGGTACCAAATGGCAGGGCGGGATGAAGCTTTCTTT. This gives the protein CASTRGWYQMAGRDEAFF. The gene calls are TRBV7-8 and TRBJ1-1, with D perhaps matching TRBD1 (5 bases). V was shortened by 7 bases and J by 7 bases, with 31 bases between the two germline ends. The CDR3 is 18 amino acids. Germline loops: CDR1 SGHVS, CDR2 FQNEAQ.